These T cell receptor beta chains were read from a single sample in a study of response to subunit inactivated influenza vaccine. TCRdb independently ran MiXCR on the RT-PCR reads; one entry per CDR3 protein. Of about 520,000 distinct CDR3 sequences listed, under 8.5% are singletons. The specimen comprised PBMCs from blood, sampled around 2 years after vaccination. The source of these receptors is a man between 50 and 70 years old who received an inactivated influenza vaccine. The CDR3 runs from the conserved cysteine through the conserved F or W. Each record gives: D gene, V gene, clone size, J gene, CDR3 protein. D genes are given only for firm matches. Expanded clones get a size class; other rows say once, few or many, or leave the size out.

D: TRBD1
V: TRBV4-1
size: many
J: TRBJ1-2
CDR3: CASSQDHRGGGYTF

D: .
V: TRBV29-1
size: few
J: TRBJ2-1
CDR3: CSVQRGTGNNEQFF

D: .
V: TRBV5-1
size: many
J: TRBJ2-2
CDR3: CASSQLGSDAGELFF

D: TRBD2
V: TRBV7-9
size: few
J: TRBJ2-7
CDR3: CASSHTSGVSSYEQYF

D: TRBD2
V: TRBV9
size: few
J: TRBJ2-1
CDR3: CASSVGLAGRYNEQFF

D: .
V: TRBV20-1
size: .
J: TRBJ2-7
CDR3: CSARDPLLYEQYF

D: .
V: TRBV27
size: few
J: TRBJ2-7
CDR3: CASSLSWGRVGEQYF

D: .
V: TRBV10-3
size: few
J: TRBJ2-1
CDR3: CAIRGTQAEQFF

D: TRBD2
V: TRBV6-5
size: few
J: TRBJ2-3
CDR3: CASSYSMGGGATDTQYF

D: .
V: TRBV28
size: few
J: TRBJ2-3
CDR3: CASSSNNRAYHQDTQYF

D: .
V: TRBV5-1
size: few
J: TRBJ2-6
CDR3: CASRASGANVLTF

D: .
V: TRBV6-5
size: .
J: TRBJ2-7
CDR3: CASTTMGNEQYF

D: .
V: TRBV12-3/TRBV12-4
size: many
J: TRBJ2-1
CDR3: CASSRRTAQSYNEQFF

D: TRBD2
V: TRBV4-2
size: few
J: TRBJ2-1
CDR3: CASSHTSGRGNEQFF

D: .
V: TRBV5-1
size: many
J: TRBJ2-7
CDR3: CASSLSDIQGPQSYEQYF

D: .
V: TRBV9
size: few
J: TRBJ1-2
CDR3: CASSVSEGSYGYTF

D: .
V: TRBV6-5
size: .
J: TRBJ2-1
CDR3: CASSYSPYLSSYNEQFF